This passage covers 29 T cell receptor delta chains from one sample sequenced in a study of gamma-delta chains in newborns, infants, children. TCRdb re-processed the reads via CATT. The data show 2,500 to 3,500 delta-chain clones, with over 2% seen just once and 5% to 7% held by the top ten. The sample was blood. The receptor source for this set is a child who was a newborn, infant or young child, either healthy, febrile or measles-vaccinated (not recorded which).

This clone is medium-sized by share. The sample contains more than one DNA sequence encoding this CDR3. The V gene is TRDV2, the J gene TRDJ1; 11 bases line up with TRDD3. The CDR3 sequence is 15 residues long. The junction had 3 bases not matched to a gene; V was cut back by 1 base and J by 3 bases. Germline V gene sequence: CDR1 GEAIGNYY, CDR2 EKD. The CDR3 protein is CACDTLGDTADKLIF. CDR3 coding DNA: TGTGCCTGTGACACTCTGGGGGATACAGCCGATAAACTCATCTTT.

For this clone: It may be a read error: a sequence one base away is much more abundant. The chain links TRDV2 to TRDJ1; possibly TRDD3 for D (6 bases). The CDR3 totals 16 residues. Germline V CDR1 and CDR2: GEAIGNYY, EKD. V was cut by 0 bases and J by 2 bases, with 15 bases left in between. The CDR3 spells CACDTGLGGVTDKLIF. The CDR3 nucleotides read TGTGCCTGTGACACCGGCCTCGGGGGAGTGACCGATAAACTCATCTTT.

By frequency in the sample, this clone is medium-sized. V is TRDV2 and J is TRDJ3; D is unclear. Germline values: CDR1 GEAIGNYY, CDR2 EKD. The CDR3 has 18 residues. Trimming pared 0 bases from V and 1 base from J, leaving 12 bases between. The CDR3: CACDTVATGSWDTRQMFF. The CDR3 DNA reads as TGTGCCTGTGACACCGTCGCTACCGGGTCCTGGGACACCCGACAGATGTTTTTC.

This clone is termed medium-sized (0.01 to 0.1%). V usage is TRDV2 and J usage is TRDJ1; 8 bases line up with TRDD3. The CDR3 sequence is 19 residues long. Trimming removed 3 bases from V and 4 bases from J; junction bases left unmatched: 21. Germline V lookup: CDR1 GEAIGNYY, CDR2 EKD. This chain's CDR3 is CACDPLLTGGKYTNDKLIF. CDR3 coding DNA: TGTGCCTGTGACCCCTTACTTACTGGGGGGAAATACACGAACGATAAACTCATCTTT.

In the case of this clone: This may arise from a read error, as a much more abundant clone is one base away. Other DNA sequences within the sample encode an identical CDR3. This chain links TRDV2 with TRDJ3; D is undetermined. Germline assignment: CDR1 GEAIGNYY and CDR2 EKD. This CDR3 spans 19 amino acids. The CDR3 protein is CACDTAGLSNSWDTRQMFF. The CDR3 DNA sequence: TGCGCCTGTGACACAGCTGGCCTATCGAACTCCTGGGACACCCGACAGATGTTTTTC.

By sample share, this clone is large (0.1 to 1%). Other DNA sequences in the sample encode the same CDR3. The CDR3 DNA sequence: TGTGCCTGTGACTCAATTGGGACCTCGCTGACTGGGGCCGCTCTGAGGGACACCGATAAACTCATCTTT. It specifies CACDSIGTSLTGAALRDTDKLIF. The chain combines TRDV2 with TRDJ1; 7 bases align to TRDD3. CDR1 and CDR2 from the germline V gene are GEAIGNYY and EKD. Losses at the gene ends were 3 bases for V and 0 bases for J; bases not matched to a gene: 30. This CDR3 is 23 amino acids long.

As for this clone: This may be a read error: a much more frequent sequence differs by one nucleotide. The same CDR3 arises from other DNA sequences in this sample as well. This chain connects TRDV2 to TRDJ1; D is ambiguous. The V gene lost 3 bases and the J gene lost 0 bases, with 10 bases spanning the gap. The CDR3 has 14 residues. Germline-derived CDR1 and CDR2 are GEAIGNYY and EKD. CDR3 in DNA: TGTGCCTGTGACCCCGCGGGTAACACCGATAAACTCATCTTT. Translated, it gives CACDPAGNTDKLIF.

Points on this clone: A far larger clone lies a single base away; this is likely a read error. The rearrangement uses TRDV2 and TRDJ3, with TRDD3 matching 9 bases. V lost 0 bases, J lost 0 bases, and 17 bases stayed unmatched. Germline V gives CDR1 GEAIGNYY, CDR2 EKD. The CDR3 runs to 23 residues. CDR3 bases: TGTGCCTGTGACACCGACCTAACCTCTGGGGGATTCCGTGGCTCCTGGGACACCCGACAGATGTTTTTC. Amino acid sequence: CACDTDLTSGGFRGSWDTRQMFF.

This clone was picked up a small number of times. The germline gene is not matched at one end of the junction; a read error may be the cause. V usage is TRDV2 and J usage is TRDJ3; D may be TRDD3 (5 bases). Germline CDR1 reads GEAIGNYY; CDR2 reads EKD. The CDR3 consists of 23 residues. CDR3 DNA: TGTGCCTGTGACACCGTCGAACGGCCAGGTGGGTTCCAGAGCTCCTGGGAAACCCGACAGATGTTTTTC. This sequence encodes CACDTVERPGGFQSSWETRQMFF.

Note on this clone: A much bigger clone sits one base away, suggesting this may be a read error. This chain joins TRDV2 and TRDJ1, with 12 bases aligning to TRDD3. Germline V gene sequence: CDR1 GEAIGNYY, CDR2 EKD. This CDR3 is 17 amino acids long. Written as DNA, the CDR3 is TGTGCCTGTGACACTCTGGGGGATACGCGGGGCACCGATAAACCCATCTTT. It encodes CACDTLGDTRGTDKPIF.

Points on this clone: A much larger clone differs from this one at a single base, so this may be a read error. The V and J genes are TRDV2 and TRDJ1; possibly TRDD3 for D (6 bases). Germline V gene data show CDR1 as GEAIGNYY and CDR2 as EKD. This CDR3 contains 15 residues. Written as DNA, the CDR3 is TGTGCCTGTGACGAGTTGACCCGGGGGACCGATAGACTCATCTTT. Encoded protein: CACDELTRGTDRLIF.

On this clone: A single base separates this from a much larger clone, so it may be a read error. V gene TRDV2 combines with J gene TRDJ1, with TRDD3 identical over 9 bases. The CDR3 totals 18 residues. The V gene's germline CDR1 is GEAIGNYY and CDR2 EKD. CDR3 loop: CACDGILRGDTRDDRLIF. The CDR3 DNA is TGTGCCTGTGACGGGATCCTACGTGGGGATACGCGGGACGATAGACTCATCTTT.

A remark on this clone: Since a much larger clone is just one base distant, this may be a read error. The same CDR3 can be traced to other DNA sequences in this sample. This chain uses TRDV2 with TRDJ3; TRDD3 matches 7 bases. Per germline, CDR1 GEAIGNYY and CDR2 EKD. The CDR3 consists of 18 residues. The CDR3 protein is CACDTVGDSAWDTRQMFF. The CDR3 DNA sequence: TGTGCCTGTGACACCGTCGGGGATAGCGCCTGGGACACCAGACAGATGTTTTTC.

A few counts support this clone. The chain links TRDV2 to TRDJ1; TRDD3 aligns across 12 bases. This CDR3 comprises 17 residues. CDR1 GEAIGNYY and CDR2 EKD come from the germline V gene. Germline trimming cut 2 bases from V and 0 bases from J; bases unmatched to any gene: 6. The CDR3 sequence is CACDILGDTSYTDKLIF. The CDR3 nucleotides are TGTGCCTGTGACATACTGGGGGATACTTCGTACACCGATAAACTCATCTTT.

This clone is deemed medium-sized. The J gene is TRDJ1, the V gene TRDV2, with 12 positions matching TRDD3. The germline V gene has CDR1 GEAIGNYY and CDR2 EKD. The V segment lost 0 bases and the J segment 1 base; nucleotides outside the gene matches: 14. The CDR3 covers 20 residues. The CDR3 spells CACDTMGSGGYGAFTDKLIF. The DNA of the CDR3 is TGTGCCTGTGACACCATGGGTTCTGGGGGATACGGCGCGTTCACCGATAAACTCATCTTT.

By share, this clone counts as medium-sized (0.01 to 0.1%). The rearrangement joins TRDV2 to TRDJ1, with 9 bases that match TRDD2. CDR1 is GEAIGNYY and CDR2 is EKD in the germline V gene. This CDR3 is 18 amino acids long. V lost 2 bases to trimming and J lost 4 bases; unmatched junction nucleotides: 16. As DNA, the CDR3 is TGTGCCTGTGACAACCTTCCTACGAGGGGGGGATTCAGCGATAAACTCATCTTT. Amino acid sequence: CACDNLPTRGGFSDKLIF.

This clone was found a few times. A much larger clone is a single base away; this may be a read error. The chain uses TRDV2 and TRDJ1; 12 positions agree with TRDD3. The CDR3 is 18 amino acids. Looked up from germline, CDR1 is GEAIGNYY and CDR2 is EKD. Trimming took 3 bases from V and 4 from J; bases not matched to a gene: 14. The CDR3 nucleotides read TGTGCCTGTGACGGGACCAATACTGGGGGATACCGAAACGATAAACTCATCTTT. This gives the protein CACDGTNTGGYRNDKLIF.

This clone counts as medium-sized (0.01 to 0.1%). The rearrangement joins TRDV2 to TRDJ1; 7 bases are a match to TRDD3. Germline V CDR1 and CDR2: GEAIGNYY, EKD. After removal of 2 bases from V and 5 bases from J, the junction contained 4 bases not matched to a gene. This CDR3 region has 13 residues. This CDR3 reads CACDNLLGDKLIF. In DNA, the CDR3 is TGTGCCTGTGACAATTTACTGGGGGATAAACTCATCTTT.

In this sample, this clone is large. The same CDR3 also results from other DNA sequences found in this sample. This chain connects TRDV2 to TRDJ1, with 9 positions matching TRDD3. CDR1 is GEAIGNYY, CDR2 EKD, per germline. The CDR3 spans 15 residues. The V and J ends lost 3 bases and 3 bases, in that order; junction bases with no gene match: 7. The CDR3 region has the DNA TGTGCCTGTGACGTTGGGGGATATTTCTCCGATAAACTCATCTTT. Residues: CACDVGGYFSDKLIF.

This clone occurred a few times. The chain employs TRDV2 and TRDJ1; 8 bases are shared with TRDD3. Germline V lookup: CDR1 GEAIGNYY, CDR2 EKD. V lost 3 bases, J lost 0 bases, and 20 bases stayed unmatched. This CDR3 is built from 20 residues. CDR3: CACDGPLGTGGPANTDKLIF. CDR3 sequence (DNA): TGTGCCTGTGACGGCCCCCTTGGGACTGGGGGGCCCGCGAACACCGATAAACTCATCTTT.

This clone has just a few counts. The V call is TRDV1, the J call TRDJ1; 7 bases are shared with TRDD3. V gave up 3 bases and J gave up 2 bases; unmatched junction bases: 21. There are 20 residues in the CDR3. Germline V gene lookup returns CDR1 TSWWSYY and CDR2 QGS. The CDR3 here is CALGDPIVESPYWGTDKLIF. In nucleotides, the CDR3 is TGTGCTCTTGGGGACCCTATCGTTGAGTCCCCGTACTGGGGAACCGATAAACTCATCTTT.

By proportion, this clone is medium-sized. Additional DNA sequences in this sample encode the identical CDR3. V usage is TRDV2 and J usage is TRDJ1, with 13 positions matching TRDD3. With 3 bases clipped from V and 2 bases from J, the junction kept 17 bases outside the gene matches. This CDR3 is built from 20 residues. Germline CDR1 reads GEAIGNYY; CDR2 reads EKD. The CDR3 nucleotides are TGTGCCTGTGACTACGTACTGGGGGATACGCGAACCAAGCAAACCGATAAACTCATCTTT. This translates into CACDYVLGDTRTKQTDKLIF.

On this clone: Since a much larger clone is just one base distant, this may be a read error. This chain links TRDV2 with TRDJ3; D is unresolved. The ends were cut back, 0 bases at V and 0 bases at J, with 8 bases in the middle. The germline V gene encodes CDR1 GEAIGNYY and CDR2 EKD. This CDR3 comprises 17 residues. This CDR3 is CACDTADGSWDTRQMFF. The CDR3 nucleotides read TGTGCCTGTGACACCGCTGATGGCTCCTGGGACACCCGACAGATGTTTTTC.

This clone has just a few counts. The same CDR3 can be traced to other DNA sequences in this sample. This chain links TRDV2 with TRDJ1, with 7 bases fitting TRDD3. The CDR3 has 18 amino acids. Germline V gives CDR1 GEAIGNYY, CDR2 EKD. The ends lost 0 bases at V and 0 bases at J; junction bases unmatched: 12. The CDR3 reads CACDTVGSLGVYTDKLIF. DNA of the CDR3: TGTGCCTGTGACACCGTAGGCAGTCTGGGGGTATACACCGATAAACTCATCTTT.

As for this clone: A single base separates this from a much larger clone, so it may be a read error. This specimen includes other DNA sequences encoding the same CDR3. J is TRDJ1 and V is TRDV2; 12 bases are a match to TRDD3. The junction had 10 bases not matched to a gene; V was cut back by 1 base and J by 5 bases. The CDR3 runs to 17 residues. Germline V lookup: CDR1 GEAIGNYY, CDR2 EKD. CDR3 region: CACDTLGDTRGTDKLIF. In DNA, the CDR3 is TGTGCCTGTGACACTCTGGGGGATACGCGGGGCACTGATAAACTCATCTTT.

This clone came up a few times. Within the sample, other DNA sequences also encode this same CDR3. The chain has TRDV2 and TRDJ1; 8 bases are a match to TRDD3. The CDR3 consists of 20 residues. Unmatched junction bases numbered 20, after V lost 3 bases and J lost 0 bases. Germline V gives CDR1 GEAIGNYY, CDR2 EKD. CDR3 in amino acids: CACDPLSPVDGGSYTDKLIF. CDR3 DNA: TGTGCCTGTGACCCGCTAAGTCCGGTGGATGGGGGATCGTACACCGATAAACTCATCTTT.

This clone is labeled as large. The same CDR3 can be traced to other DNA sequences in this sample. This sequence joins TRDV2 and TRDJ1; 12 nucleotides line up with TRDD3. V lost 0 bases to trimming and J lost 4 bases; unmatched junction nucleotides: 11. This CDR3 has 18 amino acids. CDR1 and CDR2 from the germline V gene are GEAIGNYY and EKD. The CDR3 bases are TGTGCCTGTGACACCGTATCAACTGGGGGATACAGGGGCGATAAACTCATCTTT. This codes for CACDTVSTGGYRGDKLIF.

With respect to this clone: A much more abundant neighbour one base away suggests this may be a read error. CDR3: CARDTWGYTDKLIF. The DNA for the CDR3 is TGTGCCCGTGACACCTGGGGATACACCGATAAACTCATCTTT. The chain combines TRDV2 with TRDJ1; D is perhaps TRDD3 (6 bases). Germline CDR1 and CDR2: GEAIGNYY and EKD. CDR3 length: 14 residues.

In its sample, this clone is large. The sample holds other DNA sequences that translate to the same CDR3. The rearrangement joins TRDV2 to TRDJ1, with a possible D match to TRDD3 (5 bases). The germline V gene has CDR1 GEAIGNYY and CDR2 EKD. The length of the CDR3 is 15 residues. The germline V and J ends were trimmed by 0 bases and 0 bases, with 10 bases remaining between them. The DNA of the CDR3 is TGTGCCTGTGACACCGTGGGGACCAACACCGATAAACTCATCTTT. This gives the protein CACDTVGTNTDKLIF.